This TCR beta chain comes out of a study of T cell repertoires in cytomegalovirus infection. For the study at large: It was the public TCR beta signatures that indicated both CMV infection and matching HLA type.

TCRdb reprocessed the reads with MiXCR, giving one entry per CDR3 protein. This table has 300,000 to 400,000 distinct CDR3 sequences, roughly 29% appearing once. About this clonotype: What it binds is unknown.

The study's findings and limits: Summed frequency of shared TCR beta families picked out CMV carriers who also had the relevant HLA. Ex vivo responses were dominated by HLA-C-restricted CMV-specific TCR beta clonotypes.

V was clipped by 2 bases and J by 4 bases, with 24 bases between them. CDR1 and CDR2 (germline): MNHEY, SVGEGT. The CDR3 is 18 residues long. Sample: cultured PBMCs, taken from culture after CMV antigen stimulation. This chain uses TRBV6-2 or TRBV6-3 with TRBJ2-7; the D gene is possibly TRBD2 (6 bases). This receptor was obtained from a human donor in good health (CMV status not recorded). Some clones in this sample may be carry-over from other donors' samples. CDR3 amino acids: CASSYPDPGTPAPYEQYF. The CDR3, as DNA: TGTGCCAGCAGTTACCCGGACCCCGGGACTCCCGCCCCGTACGAGCAGTACTTC.